Listed below are T cell receptor beta chains from one sample, sequenced in a study of T cells in Graves' hyperthyroidism and ophthalmopathy. TCRdb reanalysed the multiplex PCR reads using MiXCR and keeps one entry per CDR3 protein. Of some 530,000 distinct CDR3 sequences listed, approximately 23% are singletons. Sequencing was performed on blood. These receptors were collected from a woman between 65 and 79 years old with Graves' ophthalmopathy. Each CDR3 is given with its conserved first and last residue. A D gene is named only where the DNA matches it firmly.

j_call,d_call,v_call,cdr3_aa
TRBJ2-3,TRBD2,TRBV5-1,CASSLPGTRTTDTQYF
TRBJ2-1,.,TRBV7-3,CASSSLNTGQEQFF
TRBJ2-5,.,TRBV3-1,CASSPRGLAGIQETQYF
TRBJ2-6,TRBD1,TRBV27,CATSRQGSGANVLTF
TRBJ2-7,TRBD2,TRBV19,CASSIGLASGNEQYF
TRBJ2-7,.,TRBV2,CASSAEASYEQYF
TRBJ1-2,.,TRBV2,CASSERTWGTNYGYTF
TRBJ1-2,.,TRBV2,CASRDSGSSYGYTF
TRBJ2-7,.,TRBV2,CASRALGRGPYEQYF
TRBJ1-6,TRBD1,TRBV19,CASSHRGTSPLHF
TRBJ1-1,.,TRBV10-3,CAISDRTLVNTEAFF
TRBJ2-1,.,TRBV12-3/TRBV12-4,CASRGPPRGEQFF
TRBJ2-1,TRBD2,TRBV6-1,CASSEAGGLAEYNEQFF
TRBJ2-3,TRBD2,TRBV3-1,CASSPLSSGGDTQYF
TRBJ2-7,.,TRBV7-9,CASSTVGPSYEQYF
TRBJ2-7,.,TRBV6-1,CASSNLGGGSWSYEQYF
TRBJ2-2,TRBD1,TRBV10-1,CASSMTGANTGELFF
TRBJ1-1,.,TRBV5-1,CASSLLGSATEAFF
TRBJ1-2,.,TRBV7-9,CASSLAASFYGYTF
TRBJ2-1,TRBD1,TRBV28,CASSLTGVYNEQFF
TRBJ2-2,.,TRBV19,CASSRDPETGELFF
TRBJ1-2,.,TRBV7-2,CASRPLAGYGYTF
TRBJ2-7,.,TRBV6-2/TRBV6-3,CASIHPTTYEQYF
TRBJ1-4,.,TRBV6-5,CASSYGQFNEKLFF
TRBJ2-2,.,TRBV7-3,CASSLQPGSDTGELFF
TRBJ2-7,TRBD2,TRBV7-8,CASSSGLGGRAANPYEQYF
TRBJ1-6,TRBD1,TRBV7-9,CASSSSGTGTAGPLHF
TRBJ2-1,.,TRBV6-1,CASSSMGAATISEQFF
TRBJ1-2,.,TRBV2,CASSEVESYGYTF
TRBJ1-1,TRBD1,TRBV5-1,CASSLAARGPTEAFF
TRBJ2-7,TRBD2,TRBV7-3,CASSFGWPAGGYEQYF
TRBJ1-1,TRBD1,TRBV6-1,CASSTGTGGNTEAFF
TRBJ1-1,.,TRBV7-6,CASSPLGGGGSVNTEAFF
TRBJ2-2,.,TRBV4-1,CASSQDQGVRTGELFF
TRBJ1-1,.,TRBV7-9,CASSERRGLNTEAFF
TRBJ1-1,.,TRBV12-5,CASGFWTGNTEAFF
TRBJ1-1,.,TRBV28,CASSLGTLNTEAFF
TRBJ2-5,.,TRBV20-1,CSARALPLQETQYF
TRBJ1-2,.,TRBV19,CASSPRAWANYGYTF
TRBJ2-3,.,TRBV18,CASSPLASADTQYF
TRBJ2-1,.,TRBV7-8,CASSLLDEQFF